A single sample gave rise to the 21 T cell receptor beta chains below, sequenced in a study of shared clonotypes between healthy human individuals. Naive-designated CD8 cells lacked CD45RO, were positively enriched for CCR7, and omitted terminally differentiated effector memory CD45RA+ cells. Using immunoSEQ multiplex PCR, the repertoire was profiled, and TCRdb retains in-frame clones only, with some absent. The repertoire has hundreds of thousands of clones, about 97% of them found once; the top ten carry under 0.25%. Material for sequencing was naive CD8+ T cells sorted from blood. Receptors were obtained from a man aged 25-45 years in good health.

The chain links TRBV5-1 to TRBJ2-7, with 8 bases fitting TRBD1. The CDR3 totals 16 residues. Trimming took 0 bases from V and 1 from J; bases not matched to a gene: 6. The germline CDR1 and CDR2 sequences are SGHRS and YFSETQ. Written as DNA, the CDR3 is TGCGCCAGCAGCTTGGCCATCCAGGGGGCTTCCTACGAGCAGTACTTC. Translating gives CASSLAIQGASYEQYF. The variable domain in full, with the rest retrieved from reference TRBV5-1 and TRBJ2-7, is KAGVTQTPRYLIKTRGQQVTLSCSPISGHRSVSWYQQTPGQGLQFLFEYFSETQRNKGNFPGRFSGRQFSNSRSEMNVSTLELGDSALYLCASSLAIQGASYEQYFGPGTRLTVT.

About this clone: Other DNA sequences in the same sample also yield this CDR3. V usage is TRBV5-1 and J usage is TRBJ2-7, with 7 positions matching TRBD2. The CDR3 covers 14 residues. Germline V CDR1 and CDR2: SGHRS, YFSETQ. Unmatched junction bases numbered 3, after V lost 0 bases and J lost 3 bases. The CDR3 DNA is TGCGCCAGCAGCTTGGGGCTAGCGGACTACGAGCAGTACTTC. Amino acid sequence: CASSLGLADYEQYF.

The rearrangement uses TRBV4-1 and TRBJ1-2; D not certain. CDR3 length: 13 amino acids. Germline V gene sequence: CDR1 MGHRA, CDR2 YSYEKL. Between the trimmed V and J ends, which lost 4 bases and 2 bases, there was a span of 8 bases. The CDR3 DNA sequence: TGCGCCAGCAGCCTCGACGGAAACTATGGCTACACCTTC. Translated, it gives CASSLDGNYGYTF.

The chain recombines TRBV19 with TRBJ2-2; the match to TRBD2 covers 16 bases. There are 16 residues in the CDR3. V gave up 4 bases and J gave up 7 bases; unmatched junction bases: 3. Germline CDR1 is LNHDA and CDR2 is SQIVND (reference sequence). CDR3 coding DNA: TGTGCCAGTAGTAAGGGGACTAGCGGGAGGGTCGGGGAGCTGTTTTTT. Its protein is CASSKGTSGRVGELFF.

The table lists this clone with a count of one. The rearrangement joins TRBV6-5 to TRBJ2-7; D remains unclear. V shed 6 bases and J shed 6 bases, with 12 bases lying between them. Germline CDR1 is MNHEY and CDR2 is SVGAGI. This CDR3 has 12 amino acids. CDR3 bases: TGTGCCAGCAGCTCTAGTTCTCTCGAGCAGTACTTC. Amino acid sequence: CASSSSSLEQYF.

The CDR3 coding sequence is TGCAGCGTTGAAGGGCGGACAGGGGGCACCTACGAGCAGTACTTC. Protein: CSVEGRTGGTYEQYF. This chain joins TRBV29-1 and TRBJ2-7; TRBD1 aligns across 11 bases. J gave up 2 bases and V 1 base, and 4 bases lay outside the gene matches. Germline loops: CDR1 SQVTM, CDR2 ANQGSEA. This CDR3 region has 15 residues.

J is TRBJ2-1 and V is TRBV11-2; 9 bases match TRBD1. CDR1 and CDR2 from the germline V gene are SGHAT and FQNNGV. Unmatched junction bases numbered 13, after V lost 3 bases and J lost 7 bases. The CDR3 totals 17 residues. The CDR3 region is CASSFIPPRQGENEQFF. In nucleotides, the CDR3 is TGTGCCAGCAGCTTCATACCCCCGAGACAGGGGGAGAATGAGCAGTTCTTC.

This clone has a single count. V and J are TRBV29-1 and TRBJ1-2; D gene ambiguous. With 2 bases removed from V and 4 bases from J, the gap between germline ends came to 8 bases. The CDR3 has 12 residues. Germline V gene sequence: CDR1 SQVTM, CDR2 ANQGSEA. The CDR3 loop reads CSVETRLYGYTF. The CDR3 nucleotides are TGCAGCGTTGAAACACGACTCTATGGCTACACCTTC.

The CDR3 region is CASSLGEKLGYTF. CDR3 DNA sequence: TGTGCCAGCAGCTTGGGAGAAAAGTTAGGCTACACCTTC. The chain uses TRBV5-4 and TRBJ1-2; D unclear. CDR1 is SGHNT, CDR2 YYREEE, per germline (reference sequence). The CDR3 contains 13 residues. Trimming cost V 0 bases and J 8 bases, with 11 bases left between them. The full variable domain, rest sourced from reference TRBV5-4 and TRBJ1-2, is ETGVTQSPTHLIKTRGQQVTLRCSSQSGHNTVSWYQQALGQGPQFIFQYYREEENGRGNFPPRFSGLQFPNYSSELNVNALELDDSALYLCASSLGEKLGYTFGSGTRLTVV.

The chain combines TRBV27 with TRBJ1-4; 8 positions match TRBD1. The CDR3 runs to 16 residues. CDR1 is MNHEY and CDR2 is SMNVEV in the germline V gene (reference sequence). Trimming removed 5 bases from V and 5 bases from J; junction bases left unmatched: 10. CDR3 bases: TGTGCCAGCAGTCCGGTGGAGGGACAGGCAAATGAAAAACTGTTTTTT. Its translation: CASSPVEGQANEKLFF.

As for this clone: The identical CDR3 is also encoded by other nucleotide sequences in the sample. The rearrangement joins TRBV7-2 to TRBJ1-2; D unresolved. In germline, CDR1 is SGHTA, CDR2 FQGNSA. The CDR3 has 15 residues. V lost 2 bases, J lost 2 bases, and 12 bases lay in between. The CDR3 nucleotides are TGTGCCAGCAGCTTAAGTGTTCCACGGAACTATGGCTACACCTTC. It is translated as CASSLSVPRNYGYTF.

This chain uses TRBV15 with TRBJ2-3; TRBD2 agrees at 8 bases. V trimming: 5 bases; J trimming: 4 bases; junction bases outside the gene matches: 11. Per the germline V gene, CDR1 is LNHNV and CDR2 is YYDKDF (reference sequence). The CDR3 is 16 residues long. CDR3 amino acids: CATSPGLMTSADTQYF. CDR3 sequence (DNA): TGTGCCACCAGCCCCGGACTGATGACTAGCGCAGATACGCAGTATTTT.

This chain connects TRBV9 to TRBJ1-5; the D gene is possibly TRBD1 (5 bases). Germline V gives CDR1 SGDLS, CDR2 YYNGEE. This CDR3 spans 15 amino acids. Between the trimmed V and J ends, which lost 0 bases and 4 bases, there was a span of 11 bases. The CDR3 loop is CASSVDGTANQPQHF. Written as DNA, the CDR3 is TGTGCCAGCAGCGTAGACGGGACCGCAAATCAGCCCCAGCATTTT.

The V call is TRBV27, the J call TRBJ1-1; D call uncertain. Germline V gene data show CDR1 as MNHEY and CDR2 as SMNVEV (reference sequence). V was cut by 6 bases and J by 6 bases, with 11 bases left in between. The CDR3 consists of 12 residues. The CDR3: CASRGESPEAFF. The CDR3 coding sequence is TGTGCCAGCAGGGGCGAGAGTCCTGAAGCTTTCTTT.

The CDR3 is CAGRQASYEQYF. The CDR3 DNA reads TGTGCTGGGCGGCAGGCCTCCTACGAGCAGTACTTC. J is TRBJ2-7 and V is TRBV7-9, with no clear D. The CDR3 runs 12 residues. CDR1 is SEHNR, CDR2 FQNEAQ, per germline (reference sequence).

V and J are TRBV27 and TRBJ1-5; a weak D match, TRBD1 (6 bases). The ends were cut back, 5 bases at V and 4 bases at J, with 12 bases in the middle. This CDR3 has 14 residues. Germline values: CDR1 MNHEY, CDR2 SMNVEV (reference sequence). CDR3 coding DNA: TGTGCCAGCAGTGTCCAGGGGATTAATCAGCCCCAGCATTTT. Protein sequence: CASSVQGINQPQHF.

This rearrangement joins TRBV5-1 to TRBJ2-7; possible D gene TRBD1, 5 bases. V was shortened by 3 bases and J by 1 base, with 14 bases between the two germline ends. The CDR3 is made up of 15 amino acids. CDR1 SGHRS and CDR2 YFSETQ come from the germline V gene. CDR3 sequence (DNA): TGCGCCAGCAGCTCCAGGCAGGGAACGTCCTACGAGCAGTACTTC. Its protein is CASSSRQGTSYEQYF.

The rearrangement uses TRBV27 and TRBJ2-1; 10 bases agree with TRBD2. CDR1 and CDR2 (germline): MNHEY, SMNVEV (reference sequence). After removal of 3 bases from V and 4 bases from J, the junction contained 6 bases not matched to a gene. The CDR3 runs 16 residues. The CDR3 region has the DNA TGTGCCAGCAGTTTTAGACTAGCGGGCCTTTACAATGAGCAGTTCTTC. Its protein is CASSFRLAGLYNEQFF.

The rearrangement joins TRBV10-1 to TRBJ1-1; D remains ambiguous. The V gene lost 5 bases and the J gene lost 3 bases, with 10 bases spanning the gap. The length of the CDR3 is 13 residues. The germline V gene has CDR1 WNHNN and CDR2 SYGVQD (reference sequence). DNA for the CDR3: TGCGCCAGCAGTTCCGAAACCTACACTGAAGCTTTCTTT. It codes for CASSSETYTEAFF.

CDR3 protein: CASSPWTASTDTQYF. The CDR3 DNA reads as TGCGCCAGCAGCCCTTGGACAGCTAGCACAGATACGCAGTATTTT. The V gene is TRBV5-1, the J gene TRBJ2-3; possibly TRBD1 for D (6 bases). The V end was cut by 4 bases, the J end by 0 bases, with 12 bases between. Germline loops: CDR1 SGHRS, CDR2 YFSETQ. This CDR3 has 15 residues.

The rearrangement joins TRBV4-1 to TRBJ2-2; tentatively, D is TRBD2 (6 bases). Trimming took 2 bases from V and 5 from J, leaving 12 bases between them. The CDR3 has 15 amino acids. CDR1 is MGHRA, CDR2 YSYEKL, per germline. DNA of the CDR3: TGCGCCAGCAGCCAAACCGGGACTGGGACCGGGGAGCTGTTTTTT. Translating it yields CASSQTGTGTGELFF.